Below are 26 T cell receptor beta chains sequenced from a single sample in a study of cytomegalovirus exposure and HLA in healthy donors. Sequenced by immunoSEQ multiplex PCR; TCRdb stores in-frame clones only, minus some. Of about 260,000 clones listed, 90% are singletons. The specimen was PBMCs. These receptors all come from a woman aged 30 to 39 in good health and CMV-seronegative.

The CDR3 here is CASSQGGAGSSTDTQYF. The CDR3 bases are TGCGCCAGCAGCCAAGGTGGAGCGGGGTCAAGCACAGATACGCAGTATTTT. This sequence joins TRBV4-3 and TRBJ2-3; TRBD2 agrees at 7 bases. Trimming removed 1 base from V and 0 bases from J; junction bases left unmatched: 7. The CDR3 spans 17 residues. Germline assignment: CDR1 LGHNA and CDR2 YSLEER.

The chain joins TRBV28 to TRBJ2-1; D gene unclear. CDR1 and CDR2 (germline): MDHEN, SYDVKM. The length of the CDR3 is 12 residues. Trimming stripped 5 bases from V and 9 bases from J, with 11 bases between. CDR3 nucleotide sequence: TGTGCCAGCAGTCCGAATTATGTTGAGCAGTTCTTC. Translation: CASSPNYVEQFF.

The chain couples TRBV5-3 to TRBJ1-5, with 8 positions matching TRBD1. Being an ORF, TRBV5-3 has a function that is uncertain. The CDR3 contains 18 residues. V shed 0 bases, J shed 0 bases, and the junction held 8 bases outside the gene matches. The CDR3 DNA reads TGTGCCAGAAGCTTGGCCCGGGACAGGCAAAATAGCAATCAGCCCCAGCATTTT. Encoded protein: CARSLARDRQNSNQPQHF.

This chain joins TRBV6-5 and TRBJ1-2; 7 nucleotides line up with TRBD1. The germline V gene encodes CDR1 MNHEY and CDR2 SVGAGI. The CDR3 runs 15 residues. J gave up 7 bases and V 2 bases, and 10 bases lay outside the gene matches. Here the CDR3 reads CASSYAPRTGSGYTF. Written as DNA, the CDR3 is TGTGCCAGCAGTTACGCACCCCGGACAGGCTCTGGCTACACCTTC.

This clone was seen only a few times. Different DNA sequences within this sample yield the same CDR3. This chain joins TRBV6-1 and TRBJ2-6; no clear D. Trimming pared 2 bases from V and 0 bases from J, leaving 5 bases between. CDR3 size: 15 residues. Per the germline V gene, CDR1 is MNHNS and CDR2 is SASEGT. CDR3 DNA: TGTGCCAGCAGTGAACTTAGCTCTGGGGCCAACGTCCTGACTTTC. Translated: CASSELSSGANVLTF.

The chain recombines TRBV5-1 with TRBJ2-2, with a possible D match to TRBD1 (5 bases). The germline V gene encodes CDR1 SGHRS and CDR2 YFSETQ. This CDR3 contains 14 residues. V was cut by 4 bases and J by 5 bases, with 12 bases left in between. CDR3 DNA: TGCGCCAGCAGCAAAACCAGGGTAACCGGGGAGCTGTTTTTT. Translating it yields CASSKTRVTGELFF.

This clone occurred once. The chain uses TRBV4-2 and TRBJ2-2; tentative D call: TRBD1 (6 bases). The CDR3 has 14 amino acids. V was clipped by 2 bases and J by 3 bases, with 7 bases between them. Germline lookup yields CDR1 LGHNA and CDR2 YNFKEQ. CDR3 protein: CASSQNRDTGELFF. CDR3 DNA sequence: TGTGCCAGCAGCCAAAACAGGGACACCGGGGAGCTGTTTTTT.

This sequence joins TRBV18 and TRBJ2-1, with D perhaps matching TRBD2 (5 bases). The V gene's germline CDR1 is KGHSH and CDR2 LQKENI. CDR3 length: 15 residues. Trimming took 8 bases from V and 6 from J, leaving 20 bases between them. CDR3 in amino acids: CASREVSGTPNEQFF. The CDR3 nucleotides read TGTGCCAGCCGAGAGGTGAGCGGTACCCCCAATGAGCAGTTCTTC.

The chain combines TRBV6-1 with TRBJ2-1; D is perhaps TRBD1 (5 bases). The V end was cut by 3 bases, the J end by 5 bases, with 20 bases between. CDR3 length: 17 amino acids. The germline gives CDR1 MNHNS, CDR2 SASEGT. CDR3 DNA: TGTGCCAGCAGTGATTTTGTGTGGCAGGGCTCTAACAATGAGCAGTTCTTC. It yields the protein CASSDFVWQGSNNEQFF.

This rearrangement joins TRBV19 to TRBJ1-5, with D possibly TRBD1 on 5 matching bases. Germline V lookup: CDR1 LNHDA, CDR2 SQIVND (reference sequence). The CDR3 extends over 17 amino acids. V lost 3 bases and J 7 bases, leaving 22 bases between the germline ends. The CDR3 here is CASSIGQGERFYQPQHF. CDR3 coding DNA: TGTGCCAGTAGTATTGGCCAGGGTGAGCGATTTTACCAGCCCCAGCATTTT.

DNA for the CDR3: TGTGCCAGCAGTTACGCTCTGGGGTGGTACACTGAAGCTTTCTTT. It specifies CASSYALGWYTEAFF. The chain recombines TRBV6-6 with TRBJ1-1; D ambiguous. Germline values: CDR1 MNHNY, CDR2 SVGAGI (reference sequence). This CDR3 region has 15 residues. V was trimmed by 2 bases and J by 3 bases, leaving 13 bases between them.

The chain uses TRBV7-2 and TRBJ2-1; weak D call: TRBD1 (6 bases). Trimming shortened V by 6 bases and J by 6 bases, and 12 bases separated the two germline ends. The CDR3 consists of 13 residues. CDR1 is SGHTA, CDR2 FQGNSA, per germline. Written as DNA, the CDR3 is TGTGCCAGCAGACGTGGACAGACCAATGAGCAGTTCTTC. Its translation is CASRRGQTNEQFF.

V is TRBV5-1 and J is TRBJ2-7, with 8 bases fitting TRBD1. The V and J ends lost 0 bases and 3 bases, in that order; junction bases with no gene match: 5. Germline values: CDR1 SGHRS, CDR2 YFSETQ. The CDR3 has 15 amino acids. CDR3 nucleotide sequence: TGCGCCAGCAGCTTGGAGCCAGGGGGCGTCTACGAGCAGTACTTC. Its translation: CASSLEPGGVYEQYF.

The J gene is TRBJ2-5, the V gene TRBV2, with 7 bases aligning to TRBD2. V trimming: 3 bases; J trimming: 1 base; junction bases outside the gene matches: 5. CDR3 size: 15 residues. Germline CDR1 reads SNHLY; CDR2 reads FYNNEI. The CDR3 here is CASSDGGGLQETQYF. DNA of the CDR3: TGTGCCAGCAGTGATGGGGGGGGTCTCCAAGAGACCCAGTACTTC.

The gene calls are TRBV5-1 and TRBJ2-1, with D possibly being TRBD1 (6 bases). Germline loops: CDR1 SGHRS, CDR2 YFSETQ. The CDR3 runs to 13 residues. Trimming pared 1 base from V and 8 bases from J, leaving 10 bases between. Written as DNA, the CDR3 is TGCGCCAGCAGCTTGCTGGGGGCAGATGAGCAGTTCTTC. This gives the protein CASSLLGADEQFF.

Written as DNA, the CDR3 is TGCGCCAGCAGTTCGGGACTAGCAGTTCACGAGCAGTACTTC. This sequence encodes CASSSGLAVHEQYF. The rearrangement links TRBV5-1 to TRBJ2-7, with TRBD2 identical over 9 bases. The CDR3 sequence is 14 residues long. With V trimmed by 5 bases and J by 5 bases, 8 bases remained unmatched. Looked up from germline, CDR1 is SGHRS and CDR2 is YFSETQ. The variable domain in full, completed from reference TRBV5-1 and TRBJ2-7, reads KAGVTQTPRYLIKTRGQQVTLSCSPISGHRSVSWYQQTPGQGLQFLFEYFSETQRNKGNFPGRFSGRQFSNSRSEMNVSTLELGDSALYLCASSSGLAVHEQYFGPGTRLTVT.

The chain employs TRBV21-1 and TRBJ2-7; TRBD2, the table's D call, was not compared with the DNA. TRBV21-1 is flagged as a pseudogene. The CDR3 is 17 residues long. CDR3 in amino acids: CASSTLAELAVSYEQYF. Here the CDR3 DNA reads TGTGCCAGCAGCACCCTAGCGGAGCTAGCCGTCTCCTACGAGCAGTACTTC.

The table lists this clone with a few counts. The sample carries other DNA sequences with the same CDR3. This chain links TRBV7-2 with TRBJ2-7; 8 nucleotides line up with TRBD2. The CDR3 runs 15 residues. The junction had 9 bases not matched to a gene; V was cut back by 5 bases and J by 3 bases. The germline gives CDR1 SGHTA, CDR2 FQGNSA. CDR3 in amino acids: CASSLGLAGNYEQYF. CDR3 bases: TGTGCCAGCAGCCTAGGACTAGCAGGAAACTACGAGCAGTACTTC.

This chain connects TRBV9 to TRBJ2-2, with a tentative D call TRBD2 (6 bases). The CDR3 extends over 17 amino acids. Deletions cut 0 bases from V and 3 bases from J, with 15 bases between. Per the germline V gene, CDR1 is SGDLS and CDR2 is YYNGEE. The CDR3 is CASSVGVGGRDTGELFF. DNA of the CDR3: TGTGCCAGCAGCGTAGGAGTTGGAGGGAGAGACACCGGGGAGCTGTTTTTT.

This chain uses TRBV2 with TRBJ2-5, with 9 bases matching TRBD1. The junction had 3 bases not matched to a gene; V was cut back by 0 bases and J by 4 bases. The CDR3 sequence is 15 residues long. In germline, CDR1 is SNHLY, CDR2 FYNNEI. The CDR3 nucleotides read TGTGCCAGCAGTGAAGCGGGGGGACAGGGAGAGACCCAGTACTTC. This encodes CASSEAGGQGETQYF.

The genes are TRBV25-1 and TRBJ1-3, with 8 positions matching TRBD1. The trim removed 3 bases at V and 3 bases at J, leaving 10 bases unmatched. Per the germline V gene, CDR1 is MGHDK and CDR2 is SYGVNS. The CDR3 has 17 amino acids. The CDR3 DNA follows: TGTGCCAGCAGTGATGGATTAAGGACAGGGTATGGAAACACCATATATTTT. Amino acids: CASSDGLRTGYGNTIYF. Variable domain in full (rest from reference TRBV25-1 and TRBJ1-3): EADIYQTPRYLVIGTGKKITLECSQTMGHDKMYWYQQDPGMELHLIHYSYGVNSTEKGDLSSESTVSRIRTEHFPLTLESARPSHTSQYLCASSDGLRTGYGNTIYFGEGSWLTVV.

This chain connects TRBV4-3 to TRBJ2-1; D might be TRBD2 (5 bases). The germline CDR1 and CDR2 sequences are LGHNA and YSLEER. Trimming took off 0 bases at V and 4 bases at J, with 16 bases between the two ends. This CDR3 spans 17 amino acids. The CDR3 sequence: CASSQEGLSVGYNEQFF. The DNA for the CDR3 is TGCGCCAGCAGCCAAGAAGGCCTTAGCGTTGGTTACAATGAGCAGTTCTTC.

The CDR3 protein is CASSVLYPSQGAMFGYTF. The CDR3 coding sequence is TGTGCCAGCAGTGTCCTATATCCATCACAGGGGGCAATGTTTGGCTACACCTTC. V usage is TRBV27 and J usage is TRBJ1-2; 9 bases fit TRBD1. The CDR3 extends over 18 amino acids. With V trimmed by 5 bases and J by 7 bases, 20 bases remained unmatched. Germline V gene data show CDR1 as MNHEY and CDR2 as SMNVEV (reference sequence).

J is TRBJ1-2 and V is TRBV12-5, with D hard to call. V lost 2 bases to trimming and J lost 4 bases, with 8 bases between them. This CDR3 has 13 residues. Looked up from germline, CDR1 is LGHNT and CDR2 is FRNRAP. The CDR3 nucleotides read TGTGCTAGTGGTTTGCCCAGTGGCTATGGCTACACCTTC. Residues: CASGLPSGYGYTF.

The J gene is TRBJ2-1, the V gene TRBV4-1; 11 nucleotides line up with TRBD1. The J segment lost 7 bases and the V segment lost 0 bases, leaving 5 bases of the junction unmatched. Germline CDR1 is MGHRA and CDR2 is YSYEKL. This CDR3 has 16 residues. CDR3 protein: CASSQDSGTGGNEQFF. CDR3 in DNA: TGCGCCAGCAGCCAAGATTCAGGGACAGGGGGGAATGAGCAGTTCTTC.

The rearrangement joins TRBV9 to TRBJ2-7, with 10 bases lining up with TRBD1. CDR1 and CDR2 (germline): SGDLS, YYNGEE. The ends lost 4 bases at V and 4 bases at J; junction bases unmatched: 11. The CDR3 has 16 amino acids. The CDR3 sequence: CASSPRPGQGTYEQYF. The CDR3 nucleotides are TGTGCCAGCAGCCCCCGACCGGGACAGGGGACGTACGAGCAGTACTTC.